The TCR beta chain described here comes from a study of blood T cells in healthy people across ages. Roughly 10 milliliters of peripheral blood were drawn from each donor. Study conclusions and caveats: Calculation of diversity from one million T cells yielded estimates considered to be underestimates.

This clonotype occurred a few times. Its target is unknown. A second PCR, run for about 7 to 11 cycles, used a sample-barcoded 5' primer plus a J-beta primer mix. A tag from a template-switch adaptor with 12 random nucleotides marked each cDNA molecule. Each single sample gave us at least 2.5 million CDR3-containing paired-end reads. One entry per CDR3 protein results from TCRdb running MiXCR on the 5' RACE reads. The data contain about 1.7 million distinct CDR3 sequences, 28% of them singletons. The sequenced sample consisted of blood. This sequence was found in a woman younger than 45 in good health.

The CDR3 DNA sequence: TGCGCCAGCAGCCCAATACAAGCGAACACTGAAGCTTTCTTT. Its protein product is CASSPIQANTEAFF. The genes are TRBV5-1 and TRBJ1-1; D gene ambiguous. This CDR3 has 14 residues. Germline CDR1 and CDR2: SGHRS and YFSETQ. Trimming took off 4 bases at V and 1 base at J, with 11 bases between the two ends.